The present T cell receptor beta chain was sequenced within a study of early T cells in non-severe SARS-CoV-2 infection. The length of the CDR3 is 12 residues. V was clipped by 4 bases and J by 7 bases, with 10 bases between them. From germline, CDR1 is SNHLY and CDR2 FYNNEI. Individual cDNA molecules were tagged with unique molecular identifiers. TCRdb re-called the 5' RACE reads with MiXCR, one entry per CDR3 protein. The sample holds approximately 40,000 distinct CDR3 sequences, approximately 6.1% seen once. This clonotype was observed a handful of times. The TCR originated in an adult who was a healthcare worker with PCR-confirmed SARS-CoV-2 infection or an uninfected control (not recorded which). Specimen: whole blood, collected at baseline. The rearrangement uses TRBV2 and TRBJ2-5; D possibly corresponds to TRBD2 (6 bases). The CDR3 sequence is CASSALLATQYF. The DNA of the CDR3 is TGTGCCAGCAGTGCGTTACTAGCGACCCAGTACTTC.